This T cell receptor beta chain is from a study of radiation and T cells in renal cell carcinoma. The wider study: Nephrectomy followed 15 Gy stereotactic body radiation by 4 weeks.

V lost 1 base to trimming and J lost 6 bases, with 13 bases between them. The CDR3 is made up of 15 amino acids. Germline CDR1 SGHAT, CDR2 FQNNGV. Method: immunoSEQ multiplex PCR; TCRdb's copy keeps in-frame clones and lacks some. The table records 95,000 to 150,000 clones, approximately 80% of them present only once. The sample's time point: baseline pretreatment blood. Treatment indicated: 15 Gy SBRT to primary tumor, nephrectomy 4 weeks later. The source was blood, collected from a patient whose treatment included radiotherapy and nephrectomy. The rearrangement joins TRBV11-2 to TRBJ1-5, with TRBD1 as a possible D gene (6 bases). The sequence was collected from a woman aged 55-70 years with renal cell carcinoma. CDR3 region: CASSLGGGVGQPQHF. The CDR3 DNA reads as TGTGCCAGCAGCTTAGGCGGGGGCGTGGGTCAGCCCCAGCATTTT. Based on the CDR3 plus reference TRBV11-2 and TRBJ1-5, the full variable domain is EAGVAQSPRYKIIEKRQSVAFWCNPISGHATLYWYQQILGQGPKLLIQFQNNGVVDDSQLPKDRFSAERLKGVDSTLKIQPAKLEDSAVYLCASSLGGGVGQPQHFGDGTRLSIL.